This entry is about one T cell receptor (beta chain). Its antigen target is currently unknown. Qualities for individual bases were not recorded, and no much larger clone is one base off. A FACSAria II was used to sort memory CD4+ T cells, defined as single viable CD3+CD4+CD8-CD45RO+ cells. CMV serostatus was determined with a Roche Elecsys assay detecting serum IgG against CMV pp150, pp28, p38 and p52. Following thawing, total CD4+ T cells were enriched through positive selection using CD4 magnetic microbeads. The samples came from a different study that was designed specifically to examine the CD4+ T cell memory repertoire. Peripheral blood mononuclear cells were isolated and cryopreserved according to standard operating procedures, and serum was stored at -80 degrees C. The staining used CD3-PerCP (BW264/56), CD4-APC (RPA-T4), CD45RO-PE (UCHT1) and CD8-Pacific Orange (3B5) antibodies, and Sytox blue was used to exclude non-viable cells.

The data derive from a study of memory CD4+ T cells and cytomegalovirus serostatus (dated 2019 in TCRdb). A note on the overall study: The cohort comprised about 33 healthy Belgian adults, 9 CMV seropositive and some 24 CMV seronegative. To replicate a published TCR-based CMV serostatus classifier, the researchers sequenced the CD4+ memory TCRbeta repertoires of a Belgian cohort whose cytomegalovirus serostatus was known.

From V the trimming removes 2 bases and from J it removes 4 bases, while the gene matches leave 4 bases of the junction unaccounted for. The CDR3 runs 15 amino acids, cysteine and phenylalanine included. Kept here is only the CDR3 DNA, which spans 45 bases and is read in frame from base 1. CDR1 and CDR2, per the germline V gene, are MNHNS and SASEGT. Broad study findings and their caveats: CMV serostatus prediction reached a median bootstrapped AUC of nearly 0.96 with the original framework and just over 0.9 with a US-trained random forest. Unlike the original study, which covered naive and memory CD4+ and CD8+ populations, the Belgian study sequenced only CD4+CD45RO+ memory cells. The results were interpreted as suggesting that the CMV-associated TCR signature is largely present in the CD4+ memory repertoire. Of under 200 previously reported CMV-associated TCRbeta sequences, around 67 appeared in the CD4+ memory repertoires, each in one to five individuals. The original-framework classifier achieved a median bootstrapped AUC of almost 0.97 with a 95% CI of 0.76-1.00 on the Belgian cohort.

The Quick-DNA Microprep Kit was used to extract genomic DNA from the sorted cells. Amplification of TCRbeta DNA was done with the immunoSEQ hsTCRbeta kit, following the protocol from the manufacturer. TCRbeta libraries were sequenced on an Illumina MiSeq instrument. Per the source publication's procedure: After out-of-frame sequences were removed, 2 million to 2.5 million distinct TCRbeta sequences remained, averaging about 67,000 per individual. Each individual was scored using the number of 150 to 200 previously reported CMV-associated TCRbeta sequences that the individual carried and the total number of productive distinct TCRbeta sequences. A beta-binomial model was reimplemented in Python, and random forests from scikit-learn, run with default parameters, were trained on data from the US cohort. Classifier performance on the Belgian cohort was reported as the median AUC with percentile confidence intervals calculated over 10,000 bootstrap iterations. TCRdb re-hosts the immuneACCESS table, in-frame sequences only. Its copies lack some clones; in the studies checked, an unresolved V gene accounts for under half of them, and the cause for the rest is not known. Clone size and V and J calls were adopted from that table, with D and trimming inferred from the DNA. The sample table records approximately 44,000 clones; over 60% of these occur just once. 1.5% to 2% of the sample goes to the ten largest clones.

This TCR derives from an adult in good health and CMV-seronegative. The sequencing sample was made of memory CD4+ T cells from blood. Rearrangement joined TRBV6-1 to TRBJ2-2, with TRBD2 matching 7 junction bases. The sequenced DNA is TGTGCCAGCAGTGAATGGCGGGGGTCCACCGGGGAGCTGTTTTTT. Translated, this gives CASSEWRGSTGELFF.